These 10 T cell receptor beta chains came from one sample sequenced in a study of blood T cell repertoires in COVID-19. TCRdb's table, derived via immunoSEQ multiplex PCR, lists solely in-frame clones and lacks some. Here the sample spans 65,000 to 75,000 clones, more than 90% being singletons. The sequencing input was peripheral blood. The origin of the receptors is a human donor with active COVID-19. The donor label of this sample is uncertain.

The table lists this clone with a few counts. The CDR3 coding sequence is TGTGCCAGCTCACCTCGAGGCAGGGGTGGAAACACCATATATTTT. Translating it yields CASSPRGRGGNTIYF. The chain uses TRBV18 and TRBJ1-3; possible D gene TRBD1, 6 bases. This CDR3 region has 15 residues. The germline V gene encodes CDR1 KGHSH and CDR2 LQKENI. V was cut by 3 bases and J by 3 bases, with 12 bases left in between.

V usage is TRBV9 and J usage is TRBJ2-7; the D gene is possibly TRBD1 (6 bases). V lost 0 bases and J 8 bases, leaving 15 bases between the germline ends. CDR1 and CDR2 (germline): SGDLS, YYNGEE. The length of the CDR3 is 14 residues. The CDR3 nucleotides are TGTGCCAGCAGCGTAGACGAGGGGGTAGCGAAGCAGTACTTC. Translating gives CASSVDEGVAKQYF.

The rearrangement links TRBV6-5 to TRBJ1-2; perhaps TRBD1 as D (5 bases). V gave up 5 bases and J gave up 8 bases, with 15 bases separating them. This CDR3 contains 13 residues. The germline gives CDR1 MNHEY, CDR2 SVGAGI. This CDR3 is CASSQGSMGGYTF. CDR3 bases: TGTGCCAGCAGTCAGGGCAGTATGGGCGGCTACACCTTC.

This sequence joins TRBV5-5 and TRBJ1-2; no clear D gene. The CDR3 contains 14 residues. V was shortened by 6 bases and J by 0 bases, with 12 bases between the two germline ends. CDR1 SGHKS and CDR2 YYEKEE come from the germline V gene (reference sequence). Here the CDR3 reads CASTDLGANYGYTF. DNA for the CDR3: TGTGCCAGCACCGATCTGGGAGCTAACTATGGCTACACCTTC.

V usage is TRBV10-2 and J usage is TRBJ2-2; 7 bases map to TRBD2. Germline CDR1 and CDR2: WSHSY and SAAADI. V gave up 5 bases and J gave up 2 bases; unmatched junction bases: 8. CDR3 length: 16 amino acids. The CDR3 coding sequence is TGCGCCAGCAGTCGATTCGCGGGAGTCAACACCGGGGAGCTGTTTTTT. It specifies CASSRFAGVNTGELFF.

V usage is TRBV6-5 and J usage is TRBJ1-5; 7 bases line up with TRBD1. There are 14 residues in the CDR3. Per germline, CDR1 MNHEY and CDR2 SVGAGI. V lost 8 bases, J lost 1 base, and 5 bases stayed unmatched. The CDR3 bases are TGTGCCAGCTGGAGCAGGGGGAGCAATCAGCCCCAGCATTTT. The encoded protein is CASWSRGSNQPQHF.

The chain recombines TRBV14 with TRBJ1-2; no clear D. The germline V and J ends were trimmed by 1 base and 6 bases, with 9 bases remaining between them. CDR3 length: 13 residues. Germline CDR1 and CDR2: SGHDN and FVKESK. This chain's CDR3 is CASSQVNRDGYTF. The CDR3 coding sequence is TGTGCCAGCAGCCAAGTTAACCGGGATGGCTACACCTTC.

This clone was recorded once. The chain uses TRBV10-2 and TRBJ1-1, with a weak D call TRBD1 (5 bases). This CDR3 is 13 amino acids long. Trimming cost V 3 bases and J 4 bases, with 9 bases left between them. Germline values: CDR1 WSHSY, CDR2 SAAADI. The CDR3 region is CASSEQEGTEAFF. The CDR3 bases are TGCGCCAGCAGTGAACAGGAGGGCACTGAAGCTTTCTTT.

The J gene is TRBJ1-5, the V gene TRBV10-2; D ambiguous. Trimming removed 6 bases from V and 3 bases from J, with 6 bases in between. Germline-derived CDR1 and CDR2 are WSHSY and SAAADI. This CDR3 spans 12 amino acids. Written as DNA, the CDR3 is TGCGCCAGCAGCCCCCTCAATCAGCCCCAGCATTTT. It codes for CASSPLNQPQHF.

V gene TRBV25-1 combines with J gene TRBJ2-2; maybe TRBD1 (5 bases). Per germline, CDR1 MGHDK and CDR2 SYGVNS. The CDR3 length is 14 residues. V lost 2 bases and J 5 bases, leaving 9 bases between the germline ends. The CDR3 region has the DNA TGTGCCAGCAGTGAAGACAGTCTAACCGGGGAGCTGTTTTTT. Its translation is CASSEDSLTGELFF. Full variable domain (remainder filled in from reference TRBV25-1 and TRBJ2-2): EADIYQTPRYLVIGTGKKITLECSQTMGHDKMYWYQQDPGMELHLIHYSYGVNSTEKGDLSSESTVSRIRTEHFPLTLESARPSHTSQYLCASSEDSLTGELFFGEGSRLTVL.